The 8 T cell receptor beta chains below all came from one sample that was sequenced in a study of cytomegalovirus exposure and HLA in healthy donors (TCRdb year 2017). The library relied on the immunoSEQ multiplex PCR assay. For the multiplex PCR, a mixture combining 60 forward primers for TCR Vbeta segments and 13 reverse primers for TCR Jbeta segments was used. Held by TCRdb, this immuneACCESS table contains in-frame sequences only and omits some clones. Under half of the omission traces to an unresolved V gene where checked; the cause of the rest is unknown. The table for this sample lists about 220,000 clones; 82% of them were counted only once. Of the sample, about 6.1% falls within the top ten clones. The sequenced material came from PBMCs. The receptors originated from a man aged 35 to 55 in good health and CMV-seropositive.

The table lists this clone with a count of one. This chain connects TRBV6-9 to TRBJ2-7, with 10 bases identical to TRBD2. V gave up 1 base and J gave up 5 bases; unmatched junction bases: 5. CDR1 is MNHGY and CDR2 is SVAAGI in the germline V gene. The CDR3 covers 15 residues. CDR3 in amino acids: CASSYCLAGVDEQYV. DNA of the CDR3: TGTGCCAGCAGTTATTGTCTAGCGGGAGTTGACGAGCAGTACGTC.

The chain recombines TRBV4-2 with TRBJ2-1; 9 nucleotides agree with TRBD2. The V gene's germline CDR1 is LGHNA and CDR2 YNFKEQ. The CDR3 has 15 residues. Losses at the gene ends were 4 bases for V and 6 bases for J; bases not matched to a gene: 7. Written as DNA, the CDR3 is TGTGCCAGCAGCCCGATAGCGGGGGAAATCAATGAGCAGTTCTTC. Protein sequence: CASSPIAGEINEQFF.

The CDR3 reads CASSLDELAGVSYNEQFF. The CDR3 DNA reads as TGTGCCAGCAGCTTGGATGAACTAGCGGGGGTCTCCTACAATGAGCAGTTCTTC. This chain connects TRBV5-6 to TRBJ2-1; 11 bases are shared with TRBD2. CDR1 is SGHDT and CDR2 is YYEEEE in the germline V gene. J gave up 0 bases and V 0 bases, and 5 bases lay outside the gene matches. The CDR3 contains 18 residues.

This rearrangement joins TRBV27 to TRBJ2-1; TRBD2 matches at 10 bases. The CDR3 is made up of 14 amino acids. Germline V lookup: CDR1 MNHEY, CDR2 SMNVEV (reference sequence). Germline trimming cut 5 bases from V and 4 bases from J; bases unmatched to any gene: 2. The DNA of the CDR3 is TGTGCCAGCAGTCTTAGCGGGAGGTACAATGAGCAGTTCTTC. This sequence encodes CASSLSGRYNEQFF.

The rearrangement links TRBV5-1 to TRBJ2-5, with a weak D call TRBD2 (6 bases). CDR3 size: 15 residues. V was cut by 0 bases and J by 5 bases, with 14 bases left in between. CDR1 and CDR2 (germline): SGHRS, YFSETQ. The CDR3 sequence is CASSLDGQRAETQYF. CDR3 sequence (DNA): TGCGCCAGCAGCTTGGATGGCCAGCGGGCGGAGACCCAGTACTTC.

This chain uses TRBV9 with TRBJ1-1; the D gene is possibly TRBD1 (5 bases). Germline CDR1 reads SGDLS; CDR2 reads YYNGEE. V was trimmed by 0 bases and J by 0 bases, leaving 12 bases between them. This CDR3 has 16 amino acids. The CDR3 here is CASSVATGDMNTEAFF. CDR3 sequence (DNA): TGTGCCAGCAGCGTAGCCACAGGAGACATGAACACTGAAGCTTTCTTT.

The J gene is TRBJ1-1, the V gene TRBV5-1, with D possibly matching TRBD1 (6 bases). There are 16 residues in the CDR3. V lost 0 bases, J lost 0 bases, and 12 bases lay in between. From germline, CDR1 is SGHRS and CDR2 YFSETQ. The CDR3 DNA reads as TGCGCCAGCAGCTTGGGTCACAGGGACGTGAACACTGAAGCTTTCTTT. Amino acid sequence: CASSLGHRDVNTEAFF.

This chain uses TRBV27 with TRBJ2-7, with 9 bases matching TRBD2. Looked up from germline, CDR1 is MNHEY and CDR2 is SMNVEV (reference sequence). Trimming cost V 2 bases and J 6 bases; bases outside gene matches: 11. The CDR3 is made up of 16 amino acids. The DNA for the CDR3 is TGTGCCAGCAGTTTAGCACCTAGCGGGAAGGCGGGCGAGCAGTACTTC. It is translated as CASSLAPSGKAGEQYF.